This T cell receptor beta chain was sequenced for a study of shared clonotypes between healthy human individuals (TCRdb year 2020). For context, the study as a whole: A few men and two women, aged 18 to 49 years, made up the cohort. For each donor, CD4 naive and CD4 memory were each run on three plates, CD8 naive on two plates, and CD8 memory on one plate. The study deeply sequenced blood TCR repertoires of about 5 healthy adults to estimate repertoire size and the extent of clonotype sharing between individuals. Libraries were prepared and TCR repertoires were sequenced by different laboratories using diverse techniques, in order to increase sequencing depth and limit assay-specific biases. Leukapheresis yielded between about 0.85 and 10 billion PBMCs per donor. Points the paper makes about the study in general: Pairwise subsampling led to the expectation that sequencing depth would affect the degree of clonotype sharing among donors. Higher generation probabilities were observed for clonotypes shared by all four sorted-subset donors than for non-shared clonotypes. The small number of donors limited the genetic and exposure-history diversity represented. Only blood was sampled, and tissue TCR repertoires likely differ from those in blood. Naive subsets generally had larger estimated clonotype richness than memory subsets did. Incomplete sequencing was indicated by rarefaction of sorted-subset datasets, despite the large sequencing depth. Across a few donors, around 5% of naive CD4, roughly 3.5% of naive CD8, roughly 2.3% of memory CD4, and 0.4% of memory CD8 clonotypes were shared.

For the CD8 naive samples, CD45RO-negative cells were positively selected for CCR7, yielding a CD45RA+CCR7+ population from which TemRA cells were excluded. The donors were healthy, HIV-negative adults with no recently reported acute infections or vaccinations. Every donor was a Caucasian adult residing in Nashville, Tennessee, USA. Blood was obtained by leukapheresis, after which PBMCs were separated by Ficoll-Histopaque density gradient centrifugation and cryopreserved in liquid nitrogen vapor phase. Purity and quantity of every magnetically sorted T cell population were checked by analytical flow cytometry. Genomic DNA was isolated from each sorted fraction and quantified by UV absorbance on a Nanodrop 2000c. Using the deep immunoSEQ assay, TCR CDR3 regions were amplified from genomic DNA by multiplex PCR. Genomic DNA extracted from each cell subset was distributed evenly over all wells of several immunoSEQ 96-well plates, and each plate served as one replicate. For sorted subsets, around 200 ng genomic DNA, equal to about 30,000 T cell genomes, was loaded into each replicate PCR. Purified libraries were quantified with a Qubit 3.0 fluorometer, sized on a Bioanalyzer 2100, and re-quantified with the KAPA Library Quantification kit. Every immunoSEQ 96-well plate was sequenced on a dedicated single-read 150-cycle Illumina NextSeq 550 flow cell. The study's processing was this. Because only junctional sequences without quality scores were contained in the immunoSEQ output, filtering matching that applied to full-length reads could not be performed. To assign V/J genes and CDR3, sequences were annotated using PyIR, a Python wrapper for IgBLAST v1.9, with IMGT germline references. Any read was removed if the V/J assignment was weak (E-value above 1e-6), the CDR3 was missing, or the read contained stop codons, out-of-frame junctions, or ambiguous translated residues. A V3J clonotype was defined by an identical inferred V gene, J gene, and CDR3 amino acid sequence. Percentage overlap between repertoires was calculated by dividing the number of shared unique clonotypes by the size of the smaller repertoire. Repertoire richness was assessed with RTK rarefaction, the Chao1 estimator, and Recon v2.1 estimates of unobserved clonotypes. For all TCRbeta clonotypes obtained by the gDNA method from a handful of donors, generation probabilities were computed with OLGA. TCRdb stores this immuneACCESS table with in-frame sequences only. Part of the clones is absent; in the studies checked, under half of the shortfall reflects unresolved V genes, and no reason is known for the rest. V, J and clone size are those of that table, while D and trimming were read from the DNA. Across this sample there are hundreds of thousands of clones, with 80% to 95% seen only once. The top ten clones comprise about 25% of the sample.

For this clone: Its antigen is currently not known. Just one base apart from a much larger clone, this may be a read error.

For CDR1 and CDR2, the germline V gene (reference sequence) lists MNHEY and SMNVEV. From the cysteine through the phenylalanine, the CDR3 covers 11 amino acids. Only CDR3 DNA is held: 33 bases, read in frame from base 1. V sheds 4 bases and J sheds 3 bases, leaving 4 bases between their ends. This clonotype was obtained from a man younger than 45 in good health. Recombination linked TRBV27 to TRBJ2-7; the D segment cannot be called with confidence. The sample taken for sequencing was naive CD8+ T cells sorted from blood. The sample's cell subset or site label, decoded: CD45RA+CCR7+. The CDR3 protein sequence reads: CASSSFYEQYF. The DNA sequence is TGTGCCAGCAGTTCCTTCTACGAGCAGTACTTC.